Listed below are T cell receptor beta chains from one sample, sequenced in a study of T cell responses to AZD1222 COVID-19 vaccine. Repertoires were generated with immunoSEQ multiplex PCR, while TCRdb's copy carries only in-frame clones and drops some. This table has 150,000 to 200,000 clones, just over 90% appearing once. The sequencing used peripheral blood, collected on day 0 of AZD1222 vaccination. The receptors originated from an adult in good health. Both conserved end residues are trimmed from each CDR3.

V: TRBV18; length: 12; CDR3: ASSPVTANYGYT
V: TRBV2; length: 12; CDR3: ASSEGLTGTEAF
V: TRBV5-1; length: 13; CDR3: ASSRKTERATEAF
V: TRBV19; length: 13; CDR3: ASSTLLGFGNTIY
V: TRBV19; length: 13; CDR3: ASSFGPMSNQPQH
V: TRBV5-4; length: 13; CDR3: ASSTRDRGREGYT
V: TRBV6-1; length: 16; CDR3: ASSEAFRSTFLYYGYT
V: TRBV25-1; length: 12; CDR3: ASSNTGDNYGYT
V: TRBV3-1/TRBV3-2; length: 12; CDR3: ASSFGTGTTEAF
V: TRBV7-9; length: 12; CDR3: ASGKYRENTEAF
V: TRBV7-6; length: 11; CDR3: ASSVRANTEAF
V: TRBV3-1/TRBV3-2; length: 11; CDR3: ASSLAGGGEQY
V: TRBV10-3; length: 13; CDR3: AIRAQGAGNSEAF
V: TRBV19; length: 14; CDR3: ASSSLSGTEATEAF
V: TRBV30; length: 13; CDR3: AWVTSGTGRTEAF
V: TRBV24-1; length: 12; CDR3: ATSSNRAPYEQY
V: TRBV25-1; length: 11; CDR3: ASSAPGNQPQH
V: TRBV4-1; length: 14; CDR3: ASSPQGRESYNEQF
V: TRBV3-1/TRBV3-2; length: 16; CDR3: ASSQGPLGTRGSTEAF
V: TRBV29-1; length: 10; CDR3: SVEGGAYEQY
V: TRBV4-1; length: 12; CDR3: ASSVTGVNYGYT
V: TRBV5-1; length: 11; CDR3: ASSFGDTGELF
V: TRBV12-3/TRBV12-4; length: 11; CDR3: ASTKGGRTEAF
V: TRBV29-1; length: 11; CDR3: SVRGRLEETQY
V: TRBV19; length: 13; CDR3: ASRDWFANTGELF
V: TRBV28; length: 11; CDR3: ASRRDRNQPQH
V: TRBV27; length: 11; CDR3: ASRGHSGNTIY
V: TRBV5-8; length: 10; CDR3: ASSLGGDGYT
V: TRBV5-1; length: 13; CDR3: ASSLAQGGNTEAF
V: TRBV5-1; length: 13; CDR3: ASSLGVGVGQPQH
V: TRBV10-2; length: 13; CDR3: ASSRAGGWADTQY
V: TRBV19; length: 11; CDR3: ATRGSSNQPQH
V: TRBV11-2; length: 12; CDR3: ASSSGRWNYGYT
V: TRBV14; length: 11; CDR3: ASSHQIHTEAF
V: TRBV20-1; length: 12; CDR3: SASGGGGRTEAF
V: TRBV11-2; length: 12; CDR3: ASSKEKGWGKLF